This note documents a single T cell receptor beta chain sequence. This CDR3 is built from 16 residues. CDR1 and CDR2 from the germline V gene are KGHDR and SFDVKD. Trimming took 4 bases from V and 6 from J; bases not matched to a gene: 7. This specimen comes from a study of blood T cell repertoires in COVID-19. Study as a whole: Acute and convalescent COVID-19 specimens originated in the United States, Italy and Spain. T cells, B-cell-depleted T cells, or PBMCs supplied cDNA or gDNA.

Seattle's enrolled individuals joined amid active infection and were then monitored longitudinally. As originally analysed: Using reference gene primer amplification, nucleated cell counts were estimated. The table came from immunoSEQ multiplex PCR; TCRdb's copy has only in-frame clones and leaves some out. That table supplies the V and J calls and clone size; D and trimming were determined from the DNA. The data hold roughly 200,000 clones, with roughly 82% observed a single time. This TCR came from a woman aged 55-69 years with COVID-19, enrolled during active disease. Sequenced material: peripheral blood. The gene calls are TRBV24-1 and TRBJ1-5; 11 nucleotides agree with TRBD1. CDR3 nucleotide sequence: TGTGCCACCAGTGACGGCGGACAGGGGGCTCGTCAGCCCCAGCATTTT. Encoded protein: CATSDGGQGARQPQHF.